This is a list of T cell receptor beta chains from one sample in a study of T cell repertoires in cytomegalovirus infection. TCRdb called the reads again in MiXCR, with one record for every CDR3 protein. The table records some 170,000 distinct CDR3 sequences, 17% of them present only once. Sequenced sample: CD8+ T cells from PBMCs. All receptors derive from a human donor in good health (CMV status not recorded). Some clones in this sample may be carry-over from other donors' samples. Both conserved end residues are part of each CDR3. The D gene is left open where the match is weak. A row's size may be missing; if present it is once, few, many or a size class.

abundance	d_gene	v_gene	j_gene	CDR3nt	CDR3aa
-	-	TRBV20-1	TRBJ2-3	TGCAGTGCCACCGCGCTAGGCCCAGATACGCAGTATTTT	CSATALGPDTQYF
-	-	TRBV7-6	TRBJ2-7	TGTGCCAGCAGCCCTGGAGGACGTCGTCTAGGCGAGCAGTACTTC	CASSPGGRRLGEQYF
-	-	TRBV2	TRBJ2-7	TGTGCCAGCAAGGGGGGTCGCTACGAGCAGTACTTC	CASKGGRYEQYF
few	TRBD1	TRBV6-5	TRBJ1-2	TGTGCCAGCAGTTACGGGGGAGGGGGCAATGGCTACACCTTC	CASSYGGGGNGYTF
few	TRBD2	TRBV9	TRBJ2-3	TGTGCCAGCAGCGCTAGCGGGCAGAGCACAGATACGCAGTATTTT	CASSASGQSTDTQYF
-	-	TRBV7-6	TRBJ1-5	TGTGCCAGCAGCTTAGGGCCAGTTATCAATCAGCCCCAGCATTTT	CASSLGPVINQPQHF
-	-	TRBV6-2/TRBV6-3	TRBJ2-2	TGTGCCAGCAGTTACTTCCACGGGGAGCTGTTTTTT	CASSYFHGELFF
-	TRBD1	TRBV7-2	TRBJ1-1	TGTGCCAGCAGCTCTAGGACAGGACCGAACACTGAAGCTTTCTTT	CASSSRTGPNTEAFF
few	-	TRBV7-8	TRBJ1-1	TGTGCCAGCAGCTCCACAGCCTTACCGGACGTCGGACAATTGAACACTGAAGCTTTCTTT	CASSSTALPDVGQLNTEAFF
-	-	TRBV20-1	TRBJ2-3	TGCAGTGCTAGGTTCCGAGGAGTTAGTACGGATACGCAGTATTTT	CSARFRGVSTDTQYF
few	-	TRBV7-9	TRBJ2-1	TGTGCCAGCAGCTCCCGAGGGGATGAGCAGTTCTTC	CASSSRGDEQFF
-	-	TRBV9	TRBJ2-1	TGTGCCAGCAGCGTAGTAGCAGGGAGCAATGAGCAGTTCTTC	CASSVVAGSNEQFF
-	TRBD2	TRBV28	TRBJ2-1	TGTGCCAGCAGTTTAGTTATAGCGGGGGCCGACAATGAGCAGTTCTTC	CASSLVIAGADNEQFF
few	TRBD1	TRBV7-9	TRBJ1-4	TGTGCCAGCAGCTTAACAGGGGGCTCGGAAAAACTGTTTTTT	CASSLTGGSEKLFF
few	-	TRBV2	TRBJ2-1	TGTGCCAGCAGTGAACGGGTGAATGAGCAGTTCTTC	CASSERVNEQFF
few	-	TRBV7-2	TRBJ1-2	TGTGCCAGCAGCTTAAAGGGTAATGGCTATGGCTACACCTTC	CASSLKGNGYGYTF
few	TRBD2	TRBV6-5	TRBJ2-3	TGTGCCAGCAGTCATGGACTAGCGGACACAGATACGCAGTATTTT	CASSHGLADTDTQYF
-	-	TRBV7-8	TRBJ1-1	TGTGCCGTCGGGGGTCCCACTGAAGCTTTCTTT	CAVGGPTEAFF
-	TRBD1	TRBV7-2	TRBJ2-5	TGTGCCAGCAGCTTTTTATCCGGGACAGGGGGATCCCAAGAGACCCAGTACTTC	CASSFLSGTGGSQETQYF
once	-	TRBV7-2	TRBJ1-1	TGTGCCAGCAGCCTCTACGACACTGAAGCTTTCTTT	CASSLYDTEAFF
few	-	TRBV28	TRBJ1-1	TGTGCCAGCAGTTATAACCAAGCTTTCTTT	CASSYNQAFF
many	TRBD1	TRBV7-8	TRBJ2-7	TGTGCCAGCAGCTTAGGTACAGGGGAGTACGAGCAGTACTTC	CASSLGTGEYEQYF
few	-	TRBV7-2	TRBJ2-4	TGTGCCAGCAGCTTGTTTAGGGAATTAGCCAAAAACATTCAGTACTTC	CASSLFRELAKNIQYF
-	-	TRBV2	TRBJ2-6	TGTGCCAGCAGTGATGGACAGCGGTTTACAATTCTCTCTGGGGCCAACGTCCTGACTTTC	CASSDGQRFTILSGANVLTF
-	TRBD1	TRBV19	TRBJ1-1	TGTGCCAGTAGTTGGTTTAACAGGGGGAACACTGAAGCTTTCTTT	CASSWFNRGNTEAFF
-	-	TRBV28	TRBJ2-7	TGTGCCAGCAGTTTACGTAGGGTACAAGTCACCTACGAGCAGTACTTC	CASSLRRVQVTYEQYF
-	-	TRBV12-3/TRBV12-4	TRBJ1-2	TGTGCCAGCAGTTTAGGTATGGGTTCGCTATATGGCTACACCTTC	CASSLGMGSLYGYTF
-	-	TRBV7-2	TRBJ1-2	TGTGCCAGCAGTCTTAATTTAACGCCGGCACACTATGGCTACACCTTC	CASSLNLTPAHYGYTF
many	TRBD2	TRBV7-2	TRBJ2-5	TGTGCCAGCAGCTTAGGGCCCGGGGGGGAGACCCAGTACTTC	CASSLGPGGETQYF
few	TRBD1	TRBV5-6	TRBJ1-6	TGTGCCAGCAGCTCCGACAGGGGAACCTATAATTCACCCCTCCACTTT	CASSSDRGTYNSPLHF
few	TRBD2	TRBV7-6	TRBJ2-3	TGTGCCAGCAGTTTGAGCGGGGGGGCCTTGGATACGCAGTATTTT	CASSLSGGALDTQYF
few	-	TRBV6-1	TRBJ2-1	TGTGCCAGCAGTGAAGCGCCCAGCAACAATGAGCAGTTCTTC	CASSEAPSNNEQFF
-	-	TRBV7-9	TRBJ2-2	TGTGCCAGCATCGGGAACACGAACACCGGGGAGCTGTTTTTT	CASIGNTNTGELFF
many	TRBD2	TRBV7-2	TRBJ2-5	TGTGCCAGCAGCTTACAACTAGCGGGGGGGCTAGAGACCCAGTACTTC	CASSLQLAGGLETQYF
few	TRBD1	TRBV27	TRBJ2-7	TGTGCCAGCAGTGCCTTCCGGGACAGATTATACGAGCAGTACTTC	CASSAFRDRLYEQYF
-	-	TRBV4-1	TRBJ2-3	TGCGCCAGCAGCCAAGATACAGGAGTGGATACGCAGTATTTT	CASSQDTGVDTQYF
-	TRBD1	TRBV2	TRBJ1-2	TGTGCCAGCAGTGGGAGGGACAGGAATAACTATGGCTACACCTTC	CASSGRDRNNYGYTF
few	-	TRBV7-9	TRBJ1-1	TGTGCCAGCAGCTTATTAACAGGAACTGAAGCTTTCTTT	CASSLLTGTEAFF
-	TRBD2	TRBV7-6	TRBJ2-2	TGTGCCAGCAGCCGACTCGGGAGGGGGTTGATCACCGGGGAGCTGTTTTTT	CASSRLGRGLITGELFF
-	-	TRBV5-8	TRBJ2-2	TGTGCCAGCAGCTCCTCATGGGTAGCCAACACCGGGGAGCTGTTTTTT	CASSSSWVANTGELFF
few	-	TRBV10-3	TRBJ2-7	TGTGCCATCAGGGGCGAGTTTAGCGGTAATAACGAGCAGTACTTC	CAIRGEFSGNNEQYF
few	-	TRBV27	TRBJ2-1	TGTGCCAGCAGTTTATTGGTGGGCAGGATGAGTGAGCAGTTCTTC	CASSLLVGRMSEQFF
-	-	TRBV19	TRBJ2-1	TGTGCCAGTAGTTTTACTAGGACGGGATATGAGCAGTTCTTC	CASSFTRTGYEQFF
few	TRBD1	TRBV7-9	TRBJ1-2	TGTGCCAGCAGCTCTCCGGGACAGGCTCTTTATGGCTACACCTTC	CASSSPGQALYGYTF
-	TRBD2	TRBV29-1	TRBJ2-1	TGCAGCGTTGAAGATCCCCTAGCGGGGATCTACAATGAGCAGTTCTTC	CSVEDPLAGIYNEQFF
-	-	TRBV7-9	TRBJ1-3	TGTGCCAGCAGTTCCCCGGGAACCCTGGGAAACACCATATATTTT	CASSSPGTLGNTIYF
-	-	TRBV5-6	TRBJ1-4	TGTGCCAGCAGCTTGGGACCTACAGGGCCTAATGAAAAACTGTTTTTT	CASSLGPTGPNEKLFF
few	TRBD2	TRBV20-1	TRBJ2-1	TGCAGTGCTACCCGCGGGGGTAATGAGCAGTTCTTC	CSATRGGNEQFF
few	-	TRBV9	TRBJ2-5	TGTGCCAGCAGCGTAGAGGGTATTAAGGAGACCCAGTACTTC	CASSVEGIKETQYF
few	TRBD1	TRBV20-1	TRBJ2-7	TGCAGTGCTAGAGAAAGGGACAGGGGGTCCTACGAGCAGTACTTC	CSARERDRGSYEQYF
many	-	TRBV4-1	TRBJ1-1	TGCGCCAGCAGCCAAGATATAATAGGGAACACTGAAGCTTTCTTT	CASSQDIIGNTEAFF
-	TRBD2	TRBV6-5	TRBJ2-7	TGTGCCAGCAGTTCGATAGCGGGTTCTGGGGACGAGCAGTACTTC	CASSSIAGSGDEQYF
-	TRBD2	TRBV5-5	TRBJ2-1	TGTGCCAGCAGCTTAGGCGGGGGGACGGAGTTCTTC	CASSLGGGTEFF
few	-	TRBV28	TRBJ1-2	TGTGCCAGCAGTCCAGCGGGAGCCGCTTACTATGGCTACACCTTC	CASSPAGAAYYGYTF
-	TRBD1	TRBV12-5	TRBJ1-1	TGTGCTAGTGGTGCCCCGGGGGACAGCCCTCCCTTTTTGCTTTTCTTT	CASGAPGDSPPFLLFF
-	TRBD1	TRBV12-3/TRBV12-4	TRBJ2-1	TGTGCCAGCAGTCCAGGACAGGAGTCCAGCTCCTACAATGAGCAGTTCTTC	CASSPGQESSSYNEQFF
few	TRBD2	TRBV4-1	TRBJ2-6	TGCGCCAGCAGCCAACCGGGAGGGGCTGGGGCCAACGTCCTGACTTTC	CASSQPGGAGANVLTF
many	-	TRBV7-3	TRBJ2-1	TGTGCCAGCAGCCCCCCCAATGGCAATGAGCAGTTCTTC	CASSPPNGNEQFF
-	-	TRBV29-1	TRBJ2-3	TGCAGCGTTGAAATAGGACGCGGGGATCCCACAGATACGCAGTATTTT	CSVEIGRGDPTDTQYF